The 16 T cell receptor beta chains presented below share a single source sample, sequenced in a study of T cells after yellow fever vaccination. TCRdb analysed the 5' RACE reads with MiXCR anew, one entry per CDR3 protein. The table includes about 250,000 distinct CDR3 sequences, roughly 3.5% detected once. The specimen was PBMCs, collected 15 days after the yellow fever booster vaccination. These receptors were taken from a man between 18 and 29 years old who received the YFV17D yellow fever vaccine.

In its sample, this clonotype was seen many times. This chain joins TRBV7-2 and TRBJ1-1; the match to TRBD1 covers 8 bases. Germline V CDR1 and CDR2: SGHTA, FQGNSA. This CDR3 is built from 14 residues. The junction had 5 bases not matched to a gene; V was cut back by 5 bases and J by 3 bases. The CDR3 here is CASSRQGRDTEAFF. Here the CDR3 DNA reads TGTGCCAGCAGCCGACAGGGGAGGGACACTGAAGCTTTCTTT.

As to this clonotype: This may be a read error, as it is one base from a much larger clone. This rearrangement joins TRBV20-1 to TRBJ1-4; 8 bases are shared with TRBD1. Germline V gene lookup returns CDR1 DFQATT and CDR2 SNEGSKA (reference sequence). Trimming cost V 7 bases and J 1 base; bases outside gene matches: 2. The CDR3 spans 13 residues. In DNA, the CDR3 is TGCAGTGACAGGGGGTTAACTAATGAAAAACTGTTTTTT. Protein sequence: CSDRGLTNEKLFF.

This clonotype has more than one count but fewer than ten. The chain has TRBV11-2 and TRBJ2-1; TRBD1 matches 11 bases. The CDR3 has 17 residues. The V segment lost 1 base and the J segment 6 bases; nucleotides outside the gene matches: 8. CDR1 and CDR2 (germline): SGHAT, FQNNGV. The CDR3 spells CASSLGWTGGGGNEQFF. The CDR3 coding sequence is TGTGCCAGCAGCTTAGGGTGGACAGGGGGCGGGGGCAATGAGCAGTTCTTC.

In this sample, this clonotype turned up many times. The rearrangement joins TRBV3-1 to TRBJ1-1; D is uncertain. The CDR3 is made up of 13 amino acids. The V gene's germline CDR1 is LGHDT and CDR2 YNNKEL (reference sequence). V lost 4 bases and J lost 7, with 13 bases in between. The CDR3 DNA reads TGTGCCAGCAGCCTCGTAAGTGTCGGTGAAGCTTTCTTT. This sequence encodes CASSLVSVGEAFF.

The table lists this clonotype with many counts. The chain links TRBV5-1 to TRBJ1-3; tentatively, D is TRBD1 (5 bases). Per the germline V gene, CDR1 is SGHRS and CDR2 is YFSETQ. V lost 4 bases, J lost 0 bases, and 17 bases lay in between. This CDR3 spans 17 amino acids. The CDR3 coding sequence is TGCGCCAGCAGCGCTGGACGACAGTTCTTCTCTGGAAACACCATATATTTT. Translation gives CASSAGRQFFSGNTIYF.

The chain is built from TRBV7-9 and TRBJ1-1; D gene ambiguous. The length of the CDR3 is 15 residues. With 0 bases removed from V and 3 bases from J, the gap between germline ends came to 11 bases. The germline V gene encodes CDR1 SEHNR and CDR2 FQNEAQ (reference sequence). In DNA, the CDR3 is TGTGCCAGCAGCTTAGCTAGGACGGGGTACACTGAAGCTTTCTTT. Translating gives CASSLARTGYTEAFF.

Many counts were recorded for this clonotype. The chain joins TRBV5-6 to TRBJ2-7; D may be TRBD2 (6 bases). Between the trimmed V and J ends, which lost 0 bases and 2 bases, there was a span of 15 bases. CDR1 and CDR2 (germline): SGHDT, YYEEEE. CDR3 length: 16 residues. This chain's CDR3 is CASSLASGSGTYEQYV. The CDR3 DNA reads TGTGCCAGCAGCTTGGCGTCCGGGAGCGGCACCTACGAGCAGTACGTC.

The sample holds many counts of this clonotype. This chain joins TRBV5-4 and TRBJ2-7; 7 bases agree with TRBD2. V lost 4 bases and J lost 7; bases outside the gene matches: 20. The CDR3 has 17 amino acids. Germline CDR1 reads SGHNT; CDR2 reads YYREEE (reference sequence). CDR3 in amino acids: CASSRESPSGPTGEQYF. In DNA form, the CDR3 reads TGTGCCAGCAGCAGGGAGAGTCCTAGCGGCCCCACGGGGGAGCAGTACTTC.

This clonotype was detected ten times or more. V usage is TRBV2 and J usage is TRBJ2-4; D remains ambiguous. Looked up from germline, CDR1 is SNHLY and CDR2 is FYNNEI. The ends were cut back, 10 bases at V and 12 bases at J, with 19 bases in the middle. The CDR3 consists of 12 residues. CDR3: CAIALTETTQYF. The CDR3 DNA sequence: TGTGCCATCGCTCTTACGGAGACAACTCAGTACTTC. The full variable domain, completed using reference TRBV2 and TRBJ2-4, is EPEVTQTPSHQVTQMGQEVILRCVPISNHLYFYWYRQILGQKVEFLVSFYNNEISEKSEIFDDQFSVERPDGSNFTLKIRSTKLEDSAMYFCAIALTETTQYFGAGTRLSVL.

The sample holds many counts of this clonotype. This sequence joins TRBV20-1 and TRBJ2-2; no definite D call. The CDR3 spans 19 residues. The V gene lost 0 bases and the J gene lost 0 bases, with 20 bases spanning the gap. Germline V gives CDR1 DFQATT, CDR2 SNEGSKA (reference sequence). The CDR3 DNA reads TGCAGTGCTAGAGATCTCGGCGGTCCAGGTACTTCGAACACCGGGGAGCTGTTTTTT. Translation gives CSARDLGGPGTSNTGELFF.

This clonotype was detected ten times or more. This chain joins TRBV5-1 and TRBJ2-4, with 10 bases lining up with TRBD1. Germline V gene data show CDR1 as SGHRS and CDR2 as YFSETQ. The V and J ends lost 7 bases and 1 base, in that order; junction bases with no gene match: 2. The CDR3 has 14 residues. The CDR3 sequence is CASSGQGAKNIQYF. The CDR3 nucleotides read TGCGCCAGCTCGGGACAGGGGGCCAAAAACATTCAGTACTTC.

This clonotype was detected ten times or more. V is TRBV20-1 and J is TRBJ2-3; no reliable D call. CDR1 and CDR2 (germline): DFQATT, SNEGSKA (reference sequence). This CDR3 is 11 amino acids long. V shed 3 bases and J shed 7 bases, with 8 bases lying between them. The CDR3 loop is CSARNSNTQYF. The CDR3 DNA reads TGCAGTGCTAGGAACTCAAATACGCAGTATTTT.

This clonotype was counted many times. The V gene is TRBV4-1, the J gene TRBJ2-1; TRBD1 aligns across 7 bases. CDR1 and CDR2 from the germline V gene are MGHRA and YSYEKL. Trimming took 4 bases from V and 6 from J; bases not matched to a gene: 6. The CDR3 covers 14 residues. CDR3 sequence reads: CASSLRQGGNEQFF. In DNA, the CDR3 is TGCGCCAGCAGCCTACGACAGGGCGGCAATGAGCAGTTCTTC.

This clonotype was picked up many times. The chain joins TRBV6-5 to TRBJ2-3; a weak D match, TRBD1 (5 bases). Trimming removed 5 bases at V and 2 bases at J, with 8 bases between. The germline CDR1 and CDR2 sequences are MNHEY and SVGAGI. The CDR3 is 13 residues long. CDR3 bases: TGTGCCAGCAGTCAGGGTCCCACAGATACGCAGTATTTT. This gives the protein CASSQGPTDTQYF.

This clonotype turned up a few times. The chain employs TRBV6-5 and TRBJ1-1; 7 positions match TRBD1. Trimming removed 7 bases from V and 1 base from J; junction bases left unmatched: 6. The CDR3 runs 14 residues. Germline values: CDR1 MNHEY, CDR2 SVGAGI. The CDR3 region has the DNA TGTGCCAGCAAGTGGAGGGGGCAGAACACTGAAGCTTTCTTT. Amino acid sequence: CASKWRGQNTEAFF.

This clonotype was found many times. This chain links TRBV20-1 with TRBJ1-6, with 8 nucleotides matching TRBD1. The CDR3 length is 12 residues. Germline V gene lookup returns CDR1 DFQATT and CDR2 SNEGSKA (reference sequence). The trim removed 6 bases at V and 12 bases at J, leaving 7 bases unmatched. CDR3: CSAQTGEGPLHF. The CDR3 coding sequence is TGCAGTGCCCAGACAGGGGAGGGACCCCTCCACTTT.